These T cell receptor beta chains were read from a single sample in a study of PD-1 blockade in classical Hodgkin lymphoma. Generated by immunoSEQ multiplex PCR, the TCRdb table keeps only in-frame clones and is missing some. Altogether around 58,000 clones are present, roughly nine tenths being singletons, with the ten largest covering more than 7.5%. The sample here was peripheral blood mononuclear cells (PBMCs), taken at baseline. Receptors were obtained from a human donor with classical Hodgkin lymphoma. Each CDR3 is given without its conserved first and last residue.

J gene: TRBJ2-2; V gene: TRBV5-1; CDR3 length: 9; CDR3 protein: ASRDTGELF
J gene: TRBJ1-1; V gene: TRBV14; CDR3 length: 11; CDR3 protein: ASSPQRNTEAF
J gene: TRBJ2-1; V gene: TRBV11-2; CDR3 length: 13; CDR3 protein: ASSPNIRVYNEQF
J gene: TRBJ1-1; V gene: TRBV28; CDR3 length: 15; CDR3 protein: ASSTNRDRGLYTEAF
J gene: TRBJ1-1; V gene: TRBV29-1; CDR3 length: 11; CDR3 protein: SVGDSPNTEAF
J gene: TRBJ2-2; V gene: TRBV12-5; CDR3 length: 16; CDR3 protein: ASGNLTFGTGKFGELF
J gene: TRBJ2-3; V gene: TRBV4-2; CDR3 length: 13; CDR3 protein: ASSLGGQAGDTQY
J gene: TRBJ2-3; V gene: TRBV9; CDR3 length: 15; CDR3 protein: ASSHGTSGEPTDTQY
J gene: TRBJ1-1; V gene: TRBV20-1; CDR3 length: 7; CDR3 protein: SAQAVTF
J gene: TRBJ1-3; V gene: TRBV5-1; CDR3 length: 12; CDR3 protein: ASSNTGSGNTIY
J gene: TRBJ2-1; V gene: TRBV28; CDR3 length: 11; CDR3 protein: ASSLANYNEQF
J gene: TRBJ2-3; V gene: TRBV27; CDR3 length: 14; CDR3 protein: ASSLLGKGSTDTQY
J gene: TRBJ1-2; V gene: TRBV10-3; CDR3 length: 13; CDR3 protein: AISESSGSYYGYT
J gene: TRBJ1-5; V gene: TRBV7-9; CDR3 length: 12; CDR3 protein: ASSPEGQVGPQH
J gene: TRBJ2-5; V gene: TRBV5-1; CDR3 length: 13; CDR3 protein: ASSPQGGGKETQY
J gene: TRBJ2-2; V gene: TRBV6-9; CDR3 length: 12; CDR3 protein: ARGGQLNTGELF
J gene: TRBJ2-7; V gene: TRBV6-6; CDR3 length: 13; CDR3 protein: ASSRTSGSEGEQY
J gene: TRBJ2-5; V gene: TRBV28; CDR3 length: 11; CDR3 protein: ASSGGKRETQY
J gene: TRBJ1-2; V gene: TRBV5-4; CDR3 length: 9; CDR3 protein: ASSSNDVGA
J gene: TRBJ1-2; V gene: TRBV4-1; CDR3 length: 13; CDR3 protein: ASSPDRGANYGYT
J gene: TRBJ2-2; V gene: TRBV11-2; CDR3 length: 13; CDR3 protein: ASSLGGGGTGELF
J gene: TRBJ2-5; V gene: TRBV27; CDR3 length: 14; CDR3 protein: ASSLLAGDGQETQY
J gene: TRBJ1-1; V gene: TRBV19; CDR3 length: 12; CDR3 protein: ASKMGQLNTEAF
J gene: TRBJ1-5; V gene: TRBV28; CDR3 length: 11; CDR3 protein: ASKWGGNQPQH